This is a list of T cell receptor beta chains from one sample in a study of blood T cell repertoires in COVID-19. Assay: immunoSEQ multiplex PCR; the TCRdb copy retains only in-frame clones and omits some. The data show roughly 200,000 clones, around nine tenths seen once. Input material: peripheral blood. These receptors were collected from a man in his sixties who had recovered from COVID-19. CDR3s include the opening cysteine and the closing phenylalanine or tryptophan. Fields, in order: V gene, J gene, clone size, D gene, CDR3 protein, CDR3 DNA. The D gene is left open where the match is weak. Only some rows state a clone size, as once, few, many or a class for expanded clones.

V gene: TRBV7-2
J gene: TRBJ1-1
clone size: .
D gene: .
CDR3 protein: CASTAARRTEAFF
CDR3 DNA: TGTGCCAGCACCGCGGCCAGACGGACTGAAGCTTTCTTT

V gene: TRBV2
J gene: TRBJ1-6
clone size: .
D gene: .
CDR3 protein: CASLRESSYNSPLHF
CDR3 DNA: TGTGCCAGCCTCCGGGAGAGCTCCTATAATTCACCCCTCCACTTT

V gene: TRBV5-1
J gene: TRBJ1-4
clone size: once
D gene: .
CDR3 protein: CASRPGRGEGATNEKLFF
CDR3 DNA: TGCGCCAGCAGACCAGGGAGGGGAGAAGGGGCAACTAATGAAAAACTGTTTTTT

V gene: TRBV5-1
J gene: TRBJ1-3
clone size: .
D gene: TRBD1
CDR3 protein: CASSLRDSVQTGNTIYF
CDR3 DNA: TGCGCCAGCAGCCTTCGGGACAGCGTACAAACTGGAAACACCATATATTTT

V gene: TRBV9
J gene: TRBJ2-5
clone size: .
D gene: .
CDR3 protein: CASSSVSETQYF
CDR3 DNA: TGTGCCAGCAGTTCGGTTAGCGAGACCCAGTACTTC

V gene: TRBV9
J gene: TRBJ1-6
clone size: .
D gene: .
CDR3 protein: CASSVDQMGASPLHF
CDR3 DNA: TGTGCCAGCAGCGTAGATCAGATGGGAGCTTCACCCCTCCACTTT

V gene: TRBV5-1
J gene: TRBJ2-6
clone size: .
D gene: .
CDR3 protein: CASSSQGSGANVLTF
CDR3 DNA: TGCGCCAGCAGCTCTCAGGGGTCTGGGGCCAACGTCCTGACTTTC

V gene: TRBV6-2/TRBV6-3
J gene: TRBJ2-5
clone size: .
D gene: TRBD2
CDR3 protein: CASSHRLASQETQYF
CDR3 DNA: TGTGCCAGCAGTCACCGACTAGCGTCGCAGGAGACCCAGTACTTC

V gene: TRBV7-6
J gene: TRBJ2-5
clone size: .
D gene: TRBD2
CDR3 protein: CASSLAGLVDGETQYF
CDR3 DNA: TGTGCCAGCAGCCTCGCGGGACTAGTTGATGGGGAGACCCAGTACTTC

V gene: TRBV6-6
J gene: TRBJ2-7
clone size: .
D gene: TRBD1
CDR3 protein: CASSSQGSPSSYEQYF
CDR3 DNA: TGTGCCAGCAGCTCACAGGGGTCCCCTAGCTCCTACGAGCAGTACTTC

V gene: TRBV27
J gene: TRBJ2-7
clone size: .
D gene: TRBD1
CDR3 protein: CASRGTVYEQYF
CDR3 DNA: TGTGCCAGCAGGGGGACAGTCTACGAGCAGTACTTC

V gene: TRBV19
J gene: TRBJ1-5
clone size: .
D gene: TRBD1
CDR3 protein: CASSNTGGNQPQHF
CDR3 DNA: TGTGCCAGTAGTAATACAGGGGGCAATCAGCCCCAGCATTTT

V gene: TRBV3-1/TRBV3-2
J gene: TRBJ1-1
clone size: once
D gene: TRBD1
CDR3 protein: CASSQGPYRGRVNMNTEAFF
CDR3 DNA: TGTGCCAGCAGCCAAGGACCCTACAGGGGGCGCGTCAATATGAACACTGAAGCTTTCTTT

V gene: TRBV6-5
J gene: TRBJ1-1
clone size: .
D gene: .
CDR3 protein: CASATGNTEAFF
CDR3 DNA: TGTGCCAGCGCTACAGGGAACACTGAAGCTTTCTTT

V gene: TRBV7-3
J gene: TRBJ1-1
clone size: .
D gene: .
CDR3 protein: CASSSTSAGTEAFF
CDR3 DNA: TGTGCCAGCAGTTCAACCTCGGCGGGCACTGAAGCTTTCTTT

V gene: TRBV27
J gene: TRBJ1-5
clone size: .
D gene: TRBD1
CDR3 protein: CASSWDRGQPQHF
CDR3 DNA: TGTGCCAGCAGTTGGGACAGAGGCCAGCCCCAGCATTTT

V gene: TRBV5-5
J gene: TRBJ2-7
clone size: once
D gene: .
CDR3 protein: CASSLEGDTYEQYF
CDR3 DNA: TGTGCCAGCAGCTTGGAGGGGGATACCTACGAGCAGTACTTC

V gene: TRBV5-4
J gene: TRBJ2-7
clone size: .
D gene: .
CDR3 protein: CASSGGGRDYEQYF
CDR3 DNA: TGTGCCAGCAGCGGCGGGGGCAGGGACTACGAGCAGTACTTC

V gene: TRBV7-9
J gene: TRBJ1-5
clone size: .
D gene: .
CDR3 protein: CASSLYSSNQPQHF
CDR3 DNA: TGTGCCAGCAGCTTATATAGTAGCAATCAGCCCCAGCATTTT

V gene: TRBV5-4
J gene: TRBJ2-7
clone size: .
D gene: .
CDR3 protein: CASSPPGSGYEQYF
CDR3 DNA: TGTGCCAGCAGCCCCCCCGGGTCGGGCTACGAGCAGTACTTC

V gene: TRBV10-3
J gene: TRBJ2-2
clone size: .
D gene: TRBD2
CDR3 protein: CAIRLAENTGELFF
CDR3 DNA: TGTGCCATCCGGCTAGCGGAGAACACCGGGGAGCTGTTTTTT

V gene: TRBV11-2
J gene: TRBJ1-5
clone size: .
D gene: .
CDR3 protein: CASSSDTGGNQPQHF
CDR3 DNA: TGTGCCAGCAGCTCGGACACCGGCGGCAATCAGCCCCAGCATTTT

V gene: TRBV5-1
J gene: TRBJ2-7
clone size: .
D gene: TRBD2
CDR3 protein: CASSMLAVKGRSEQYF
CDR3 DNA: TGCGCCAGCAGCATGCTAGCGGTTAAGGGGAGATCCGAGCAGTACTTC

V gene: TRBV5-1
J gene: TRBJ2-1
clone size: .
D gene: TRBD1
CDR3 protein: CASSSGTGVYNEQFF
CDR3 DNA: TGCGCCAGCAGTTCCGGGACAGGGGTGTACAATGAGCAGTTCTTC

V gene: TRBV7-9
J gene: TRBJ2-7
clone size: .
D gene: TRBD1
CDR3 protein: CASSLGQGNHEQYF
CDR3 DNA: TGTGCCAGCAGCTTGGGACAGGGAAACCACGAGCAGTACTTC

V gene: TRBV6-6
J gene: TRBJ1-2
clone size: .
D gene: .
CDR3 protein: CASSDQGRGGYTF
CDR3 DNA: TGTGCCAGCAGTGACCAGGGGAGGGGCGGCTACACCTTC

V gene: TRBV4-3
J gene: TRBJ1-6
clone size: .
D gene: .
CDR3 protein: CASSQDRGAPNSPLHF
CDR3 DNA: TGCGCCAGCAGCCAAGATCGGGGGGCTCCCAATTCACCCCTCCACTTT